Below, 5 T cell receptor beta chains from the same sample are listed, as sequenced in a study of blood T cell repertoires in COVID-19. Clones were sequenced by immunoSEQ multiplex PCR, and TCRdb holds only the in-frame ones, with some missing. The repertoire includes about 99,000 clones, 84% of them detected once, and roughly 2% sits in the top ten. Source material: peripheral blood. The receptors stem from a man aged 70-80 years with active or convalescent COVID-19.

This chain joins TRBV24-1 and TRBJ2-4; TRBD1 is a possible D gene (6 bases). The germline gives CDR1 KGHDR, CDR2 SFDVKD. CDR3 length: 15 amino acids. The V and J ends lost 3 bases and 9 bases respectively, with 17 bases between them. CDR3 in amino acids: CATSDGGRTMGIQYF. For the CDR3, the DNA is TGTGCCACCAGTGATGGGGGCCGAACGATGGGCATTCAGTACTTC.

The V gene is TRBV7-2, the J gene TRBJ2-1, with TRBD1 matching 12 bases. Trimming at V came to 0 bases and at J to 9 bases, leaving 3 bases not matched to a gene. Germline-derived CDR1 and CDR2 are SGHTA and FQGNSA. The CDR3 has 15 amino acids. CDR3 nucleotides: TGTGCCAGCAGCTTAGCGGGACAGGGGGCGGCTGAGCAGTTCTTC. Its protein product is CASSLAGQGAAEQFF.

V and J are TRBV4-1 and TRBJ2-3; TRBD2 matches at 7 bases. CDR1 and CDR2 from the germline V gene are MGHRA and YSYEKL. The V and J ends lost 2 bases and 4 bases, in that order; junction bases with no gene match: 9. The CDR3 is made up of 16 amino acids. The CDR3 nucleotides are TGCGCCAGCAGCCAATTCCAGGGAGGGAGGGCAGATACGCAGTATTTT. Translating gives CASSQFQGGRADTQYF.

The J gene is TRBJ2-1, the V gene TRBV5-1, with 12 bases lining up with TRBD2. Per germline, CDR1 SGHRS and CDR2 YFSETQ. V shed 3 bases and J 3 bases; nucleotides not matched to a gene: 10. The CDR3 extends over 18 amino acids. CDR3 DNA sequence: TGCGCCAGCAGCTCCCAGCCGACTAGCGGGGGAGTCTACAATGAGCAGTTCTTC. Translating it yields CASSSQPTSGGVYNEQFF.

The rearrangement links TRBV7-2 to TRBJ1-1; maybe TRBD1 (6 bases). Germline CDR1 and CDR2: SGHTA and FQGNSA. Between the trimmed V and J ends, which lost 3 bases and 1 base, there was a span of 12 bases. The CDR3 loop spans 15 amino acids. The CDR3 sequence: CASSLQGTGNTEAFF. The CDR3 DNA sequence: TGTGCCAGCAGCTTGCAGGGGACGGGGAACACTGAAGCTTTCTTT.